The sample holds many counts of the clone carrying this T cell receptor beta chain. What it recognizes is unknown. Construction of TCR beta libraries was performed using quantitative 5'-RACE with molecular barcodes. TCRdb used MiXCR to reprocess the 5' RACE reads, holding one entry per CDR3 protein. The table has roughly 120,000 distinct CDR3 sequences, 12% to 15% seen once. This sample was taken from a study of CD8 T cells in ankylosing spondylitis. The CDR3 contains 13 residues. The V and J ends lost 6 bases and 5 bases respectively, with 8 bases between them. Whole-study findings and limits: A motif of eight or nine highly homologous TCR beta variants was seen as apparently characteristic of ankylosing spondylitis blood.

The V call is TRBV12-3 or TRBV12-4, the J call TRBJ1-6; tentative D call: TRBD1 (5 bases). The sequencing input was blood, either unsorted or a sorted T cell fraction (not recorded which). The receptor was derived from a female donor with ankylosing spondylitis or in good health (not recorded which). The CDR3 region has the DNA TGTGCCAGCAGCGACAGAAATAATTCACCCCTCCACTTT. Protein sequence: CASSDRNNSPLHF.